This paragraph reports one T cell receptor (beta chain). The sample is drawn from a study of blood T cell repertoires in COVID-19. Study information: PBMCs, B-cell-depleted T cells, or T cells were the source of the cDNA or gDNA that made up the material.

With 5 bases clipped from V and 2 bases from J, the junction kept 5 bases outside the gene matches. Germline values: CDR1 SGHTA, CDR2 FQGNSA. This CDR3 comprises 16 residues. The repertoire was sequenced with immunoSEQ multiplex PCR; TCRdb's copy has only in-frame clones and lacks some. The sample carries approximately 270,000 clones, about 89% recorded once. The TCR was taken from a man aged 50 or older with acute or convalescent COVID-19. Source material: peripheral blood. The chain recombines TRBV7-2 with TRBJ2-1; 11 bases fit TRBD2. The CDR3 nucleotides are TGTGCCAGCAGCCTCGCTAGCGGGGGGACCTACAATGAGCAGTTCTTC. Amino acid sequence: CASSLASGGTYNEQFF.